This TCR beta chain was sequenced in a study of CD8 T cells in Susac syndrome (dated 2019 in TCRdb). Regarding the research as a whole: The study used repertoire sequencing to test whether antigen drove CD8+ T cell activation and differentiation in Susac syndrome. Clonality of the CD8+ T cell repertoire was compared between over ten healthy donors, approximately 14 Susac syndrome patients and 15 or so multiple sclerosis patients.

What the study reported, not specific to this receptor: The TCR sequencing and HLA analysis was acknowledged to have included a relatively small number of individuals.

Trimming accounts for 5 bases at V and 5 bases at J, while the number of junction bases matched to no gene is 7. The CDR3, from cysteine to phenylalanine, totals 15 residues. Kept here is only the CDR3 DNA, which spans 45 bases and is read in frame from base 1. The germline V gene (reference sequence) provides CDR1 PRHDT and CDR2 FYEKMQ. RNA was extracted with the RNeasy kit and roughly 0.5 to 1 ug was reverse transcribed using random hexamers. TCR beta CDR3 regions were amplified with the immunoSEQ multiplex PCR assay covering 54 Vbeta and 13 Jbeta segments. PCR amplification bias was corrected by using a synthetic template baseline for primer optimization and computational correction. In the original analysis: Reads were annotated to V, D and J genes per IMGT and analyzed with immunoSEQ Analyzer, keeping only productive sequences. Clonality was computed as one minus Shannon entropy normalized by log2 of the number of productive unique sequences. For each patient and control, public and private clones were evaluated among the 100 most prevalent clones. A clone was defined as Susac-specific if it was absent from the healthy and MS cohorts, from roughly 990 published viral clones and from other ImmuneACCESS disease sequences. TCRdb ran its own pipeline on the public reads, namely fastp trimming at Q25 and MiXCR clone calling, and kept in-frame beta chains. Each CDR3 protein gets just one entry, which takes the most common genes and DNA from the rows behind it. The V and J calls here are based on TCRdb, not the publication. Across this sample there are a few hundred thousand distinct CDR3 sequences, with about 88% seen only once. Approximately 0.12% of the sample goes to the ten largest clones.

To note about this clonotype: Its antigen target is currently unknown. No much larger clonotype is one base removed from it; base qualities were not supplied.

Peripheral blood CD8+ and CD4+ T cells from healthy donors, Susac syndrome patients and multiple sclerosis patients were profiled by high-throughput TCR beta sequencing. Multiple sclerosis controls were treatment-naive patients with stable or active relapsing-remitting disease fulfilling revised McDonald criteria. Bulk CD8+ and CD4+ T cells were purified by magnetic negative isolation, while CD8+ TEMRA cells were enriched using FACS. Blood was collected in EDTA tubes and processed within 24 hours, with PBMCs isolated through density gradient centrifugation. PBMCs intended for TCR sequencing were frozen in liquid nitrogen and were later thawed in a 37 degrees C water bath. The sorted or isolated CD4+, CD8+ and CD8+ TEMRA cells had a purity of 90% or higher.

In this chain, TRBV13 is recombined with TRBJ2-2; a stretch of 8 junction bases matches TRBD2. This sequence was found in a human donor with multiple sclerosis. Source material: CD8+ T cells from PBMCs. The DNA reads TGTGCCAGCAGCCCCGGACTAGCCCGAACCGGGGAGCTGTTTTTT. Translated, this is CASSPGLARTGELFF.